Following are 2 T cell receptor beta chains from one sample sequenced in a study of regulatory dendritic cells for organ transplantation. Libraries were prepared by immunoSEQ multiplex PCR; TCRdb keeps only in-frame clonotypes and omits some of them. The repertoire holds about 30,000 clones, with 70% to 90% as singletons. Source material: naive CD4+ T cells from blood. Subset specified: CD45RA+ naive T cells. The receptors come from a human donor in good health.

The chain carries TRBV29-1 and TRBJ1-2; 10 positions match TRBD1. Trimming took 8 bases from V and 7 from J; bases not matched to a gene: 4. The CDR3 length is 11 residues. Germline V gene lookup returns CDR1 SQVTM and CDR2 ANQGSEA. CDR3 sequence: CSTTGGSGYTF. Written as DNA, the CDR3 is TGCAGCACGACAGGGGGCTCTGGCTACACCTTC.

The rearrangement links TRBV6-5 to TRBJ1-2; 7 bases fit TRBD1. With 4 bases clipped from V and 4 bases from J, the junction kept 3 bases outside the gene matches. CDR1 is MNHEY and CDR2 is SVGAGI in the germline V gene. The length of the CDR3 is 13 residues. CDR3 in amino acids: CASSSRDSYGYTF. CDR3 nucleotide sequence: TGTGCCAGCAGTTCCCGGGACAGCTATGGCTACACCTTC.